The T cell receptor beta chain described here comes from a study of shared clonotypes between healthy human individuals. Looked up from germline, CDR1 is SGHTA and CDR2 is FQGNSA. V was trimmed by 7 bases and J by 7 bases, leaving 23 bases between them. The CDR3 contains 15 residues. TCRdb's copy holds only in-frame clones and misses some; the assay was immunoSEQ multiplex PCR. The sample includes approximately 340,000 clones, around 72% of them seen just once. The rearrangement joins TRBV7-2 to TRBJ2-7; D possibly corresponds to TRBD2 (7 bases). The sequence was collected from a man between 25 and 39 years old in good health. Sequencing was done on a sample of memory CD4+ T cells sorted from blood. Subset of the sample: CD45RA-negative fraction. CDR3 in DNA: TGTGCCAGCAAGGGGATGGCGGGGGCTGGGGGTGAGCAGTACTTC. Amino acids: CASKGMAGAGGEQYF.